This T cell receptor (beta chain) is from a study of blood T cell repertoires in COVID-19. V was clipped by 7 bases and J by 2 bases, with 21 bases between them. The CDR3 totals 17 residues. From germline, CDR1 is MDHEN and CDR2 SYDVKM. Data came from immunoSEQ multiplex PCR; TCRdb stores just in-frame clones and leaves some out. The sample records a few hundred thousand clones, 86% being singletons. The clonotype comes from a woman under 40 with active or convalescent COVID-19. Source material: peripheral blood. The gene calls are TRBV28 and TRBJ1-5; D possibly corresponds to TRBD1 (6 bases). For the CDR3, the DNA is TGTGCCAGCAACTTCCCCTCCGGGACAACGGGCAATCAGCCCCAGCATTTT. This sequence encodes CASNFPSGTTGNQPQHF.